This T cell receptor (beta chain) is drawn from a study of cytomegalovirus exposure and HLA in healthy donors (TCRdb year 2017). Notes on the research overall: An earlier analysis of approximately 640 of the donors reported 250 to 300 Gb of sequence data and approximately 110 million unique TCR beta sequences from about 179 million T cells. An early release that covered about 640 HLA-typed donors contained approximately 300 gigabases of sequencing data and about 84 million unique TCR sequences. The genetic ancestry cluster associated with self-reported Caucasian donors included about 81% of the roughly 390 genotyped donors. The study was designed to test whether signatures of past pathogen exposure could be identified by cataloging public T cell receptors. The study profiled the T cell repertoires of under 850 subjects by immunosequencing and related them to cytomegalovirus serostatus. Along with the roughly 610-subject first cohort, a separate validation cohort of over 90 different subjects was used. To predict cytomegalovirus infection status, the study brought together high-throughput TCR immunosequencing, statistical association of individual TCRs with disease status, and machine learning. In a later analysis, previously published TCR beta repertoires from 600 to 850 donors were re-analyzed and high-resolution HLA genotyping was added so that TCR occurrence patterns could be studied. The later analysis used no new phenotypic data to find candidate immune exposures, relying instead on TCR beta sequences and their occurrence across donors. An earlier analysis of 450 to 750 of the donors used high-throughput TCR beta sequencing to judge whether each TCR beta V gene segment behaved as functional or pseudogenic. Donor age, sex, ethnicity and CMV serostatus were compiled alongside the repertoire data. A later genetic analysis used genome-wide SNP genotypes for about three fifths of the 666 donors, treating that subset as a discovery cohort. All discovery cohort repertoires had been generated on a single sequencing platform. Both class I and class II loci were covered by HLA typing, at four-digit resolution. Typing coverage varied by locus: roughly 629-640 donors for A, B, C, DRB1 and DQB1; some 520 for DQA1; around 570 for DPA1; around 450 for DPB1. Roughly 5 DR-DQ haplotypes were treated as single units for association and clustering because of strong linkage in the cohort. Among 398 genotyped donors of the cohort, an average of approximately 240,000 unique TCR beta nucleotide sequences was sequenced per donor, of which about 18% were non-productive. The paper as a whole reports these results and caveats: According to the authors, the approach could potentially be generalized to other disease states and immunological phenotypes. Immune exposure information for the cohort was limited to CMV serostatus. Three of the identified cytomegalovirus-associated TCR beta chains were confirmed in vitro to be specific for cytomegalovirus antigens. Sequencing depth was assumed to be roughly uniform across donors in the presence/absence analyses, though that assumption may not hold. Assigning TCR associations to individual alleles was difficult when HLA alleles, especially DR and DQ, strongly co-occurred. A later analysis found that HLA-associated TCR beta chains were more clonally expanded and had lower generation probabilities than equally common non-associated chains. Because the 87-base-pair reads could not distinguish some IMGT-functional V segments, including TRBV6-2 and TRBV6-3, those segments were excluded. A further reported finding was that TCR beta sequences accurately predicted the HLA-A and HLA-B alleles for most subjects in the first cohort. Compared with the roughly 720-donor mean, donors in an Asian-associated ancestry cluster had fewer N-insertions in productive TCRs, according to a later genetic analysis. Seventeen rarely observed V segments, including chromosome 9 orphons, were excluded from the earlier analysis of almost 600 of the donors because counts were too low. An association between a missense DCLRE1C variant and V-gene and J-gene trimming of TCR beta chains was found in a later genetic analysis and replicated in an independent cohort. HLA typing was unavailable for some donors at each locus, so association tests used only the typed subset. In an earlier analysis of 587 of the donors, most TCR beta V segments appeared in productive rearrangements about 87% or about 30% of the time, broadly matching IMGT annotations. Correlated functional status among segregating V segments might be attributable to linkage disequilibrium, but an unknown experimental factor could not be ruled out. In the study, around 150 TCR beta chains were listed as associated with cytomegalovirus. At a false discovery rate of 0.05, a later analysis linked some 18,000 TCR beta sequences to specific HLA alleles. The classifier was reported to diagnose cytomegalovirus status with high specificity and sensitivity in both the original cohort and the validation cohort. In a later analysis, TCR association rates were found to vary across HLA loci, with the most associated TCRs seen for DRB1 alleles and the fewest for HLA-C alleles. The cohort was sequenced for TCR beta chains only, and without alpha or paired-chain data the features that could be detected were limited. In a later analysis, several top co-occurrence clusters were reported to appear linked to parvovirus B19, influenza, CMV and Epstein-Barr virus. Most CMV-associated TCR beta chains appeared to be HLA-restricted in a later analysis, and the HLA associations seemed to be driven largely by CMV exposure. Most TCR sequences were observed very rarely across donors, whereas some public TCRs were present in many individuals. A group of highly shared sequence variants was considered likely to be a technical artifact of the sequencing pipeline.

This clone was observed a handful of times. It has no known antigen specificity. No base qualities exist here, and no much larger clone lies one base off it. CDR1 SGHRS and CDR2 YFSETQ were looked up in the germline V gene. The CDR3, cysteine through phenylalanine, is 17 amino acids long. The DNA shown is the 51-base CDR3, in frame from base 1. The germline ends are 21 bases apart after V is trimmed by 3 bases and J by 2 bases. The library was produced with the immunoSEQ multiplex PCR assay. For the multiplex PCR, a mixture combining 60 forward primers for TCR Vbeta segments and 13 reverse primers for TCR Jbeta segments was used. The CDR3 region of rearranged TCR beta genes was amplified from genomic DNA by a multiplex PCR assay. Amplified TCR beta libraries were sequenced as 87-base-pair reads on the Illumina HiSeq System. The paper's data handling went like this. In a later analysis, about 80 million unique TCR beta chains were counted across the 690 or so repertoires, and roughly 10 million of these chains were shared by at least two donors. To remove PCR and sequencing errors, raw reads were error-corrected and collapsed into unique sequences using a nearest-neighbor algorithm that merged closely related sequences. CDR3 sequences were aligned to IMGT reference sequences to assign V, D and J gene segments. For a sequence to be retained, at least a six-nucleotide match to both a V gene segment and a J gene segment was required. A rearrangement counted as productive if the CDR3 had no stop codons and remained in frame with V and J, and every other rearrangement counted as non-productive. Following IMGT convention, CDR3 was defined as the stretch from the second conserved V-encoded cysteine to the conserved J-encoded phenylalanine. In an earlier analysis of 550 to 650 of the donors, sequences lacking an unambiguous match to a single V gene segment were excluded. In an earlier analysis of about 590 of the donors, a V segment was called functional when productive rearrangements were above 56.7%, and segregating when the standard deviation between donors exceeded 5%. A statistical classification framework was built to diagnose cytomegalovirus status from the catalog of TCR beta chain sequences. In a later analysis, V and J genes were assigned by comparing TCR nucleotide sequences against IMGT/GENE-DB human TR gene sequences. The TCRdist pipeline was used in a later analysis to assign CDR3 sequences and most-parsimonious VDJ recombination scenarios. In a later analysis, each TCR beta chain was defined by its CDR3 amino acid sequence together with its V-gene family, and reads lacking a unique V-gene family were excluded. In a later analysis, approximately 590 highly shared, low-generation-probability nucleotide sequences were removed to address suspected cross-contamination and a sequencing artifact. In a later analysis, a clonal expansion index was calculated for each public chain from normalized within-repertoire ranks of inferred template counts. Generation probabilities in a later analysis came from a VDJ recombination model fitted to out-of-frame rearrangements, and those results were checked against IGoR. A later analysis scored TCR-TCR, TCR-HLA and TCR-CMV co-occurrence with hypergeometric tests, applying a repertoire-size bias correction to TCR pairs. To estimate false discovery rates, a later analysis permuted the HLA or CMV assignments 20 times. In a later analysis, co-occurring TCRs were grouped with DBSCAN, and TCRdist sequence similarity was added when clustering was performed within HLA-allele-positive subsets. Repertoires with fewer than 30,000 or more than 120,000 public chains were left out of co-occurrence clustering, as were five repertoires with anomalous nucleotide sharing. TCRdb limited this immuneACCESS table to in-frame rearrangements with V and J called. A share of clones is missing; checked studies link under half to unresolved V genes, and the rest is unexplained. V and J calls plus clone size are reproduced from that table; the DNA served to infer D and trimming. The table for this sample lists more than 150,000 clones; roughly 80% of them were counted only once. About 1.6% of the sample belongs to the ten largest clones.

The cohort was made up of roughly 670 healthy bone marrow donors. All cohort members were sampled while nominally healthy, although unrecorded immune exposures were likely present. The donor tested CMV seronegative and was one of the 352 seronegative cohort members. A peripheral blood sample was provided by each donor, and peripheral blood mononuclear cells were used for TCR beta sequencing. The Qiagen DNeasy Blood Extraction Kit was used to extract genomic DNA from the blood cell samples. The V gene is TRBV5-1 and the J gene is TRBJ2-7; a weak D assignment points to TRBD1 (6 bases agree). Material: PBMCs. The sequence came from a man aged 35 to 55 in good health and CMV-seronegative. This receptor carries the CDR3 CASSYPPGTLQPYEQYF. The nucleotide sequence is TGCGCCAGCAGCTACCCTCCCGGGACATTGCAGCCCTACGAGCAGTACTTC.